A single sample gave rise to the 4 T cell receptor beta chains below, sequenced in a study of blood T cell repertoires in COVID-19. The protocol was immunoSEQ multiplex PCR, while the TCRdb copy is restricted to in-frame clones and leaves out a portion. The sample includes approximately 460,000 clones, nearly 90% of them seen just once. The sequencing input was peripheral blood. The source is a man younger than 35 with COVID-19, enrolled during active disease.

V gene TRBV27 combines with J gene TRBJ2-2; D is perhaps TRBD2 (5 bases). The V gene lost 1 base and the J gene lost 2 bases, with 11 bases spanning the gap. The CDR3 spans 16 residues. Per the germline V gene, CDR1 is MNHEY and CDR2 is SMNVEV (reference sequence). The CDR3 protein is CASSLLAGVNTGELFF. CDR3 coding DNA: TGTGCCAGCAGTTTATTGGCCGGGGTAAACACCGGGGAGCTGTTTTTT.

To note about this clone: Other DNA sequences within the sample encode an identical CDR3. J is TRBJ1-2 and V is TRBV27; 7 nucleotides align to TRBD1. Germline CDR1 and CDR2: MNHEY and SMNVEV (reference sequence). This CDR3 is 13 amino acids long. The V segment lost 3 bases and the J segment 3 bases; nucleotides outside the gene matches: 1. In nucleotides, the CDR3 is TGTGCCAGCAGTTTTCAGGGGGACTATGGCTACACCTTC. Translating it yields CASSFQGDYGYTF.

The J gene is TRBJ2-1, the V gene TRBV5-6; D is ambiguous. Per the germline V gene, CDR1 is SGHDT and CDR2 is YYEEEE. This CDR3 has 17 amino acids. Trimming shortened V by 0 bases and J by 0 bases, and 13 bases separated the two germline ends. This CDR3 is CASSLVYSGFSYNEQFF. DNA for the CDR3: TGTGCCAGCAGCTTGGTGTATTCCGGGTTCTCCTACAATGAGCAGTTCTTC.

V gene TRBV19 combines with J gene TRBJ2-2; 9 bases map to TRBD1. Germline V gene data show CDR1 as LNHDA and CDR2 as SQIVND (reference sequence). V lost 5 bases, J lost 8 bases, and 15 bases stayed unmatched. The CDR3 totals 17 residues. The chain's CDR3 is CASSPRVGTGRSGELFF. The CDR3 DNA follows: TGTGCCAGTAGTCCACGGGTGGGGACAGGGAGATCGGGGGAGCTGTTTTTT.